The rows below give T cell receptor beta chains drawn from one sample of a study of CD8+ T cells in alopecia areata. TCRdb's copy holds only in-frame clones and misses some; the assay was immunoSEQ multiplex PCR. The sample holds approximately 150,000 clones, around 49% seen once. Sample: CD4+ T cells sorted from blood, taken at week 0. These receptors were obtained from a human donor with alopecia areata. Both conserved end residues are part of each CDR3. The D gene is left open where the match is weak. Not all rows give a size; the values are once, few, many and, for expanded clones, a class.

.	TRBV7-8	15	TRBJ2-5	.	TGTGCCAGCAGCTTAACACTCAGGGTGCGGGAGACCCAGTACTTC	CASSLTLRVRETQYF
TRBD2	TRBV7-2	14	TRBJ2-5	.	TGTGCCGATTCTGTTAGCGGGAGTATGGAGACCCAGTACTTC	CADSVSGSMETQYF
.	TRBV30	13	TRBJ1-4	.	TGTGCCTGCCCTGGGCGGTTGAATGAAAAACTGTTTTTT	CACPGRLNEKLFF
.	TRBV25-1	12	TRBJ1-4	few	TGTGCCAGCAGTGTGGGGGCCTCTCAACTGTTTTTT	CASSVGASQLFF
.	TRBV9	17	TRBJ2-2	.	TGTGCCAGCAGTGAAACGCTGTGGGTAGCCAACTCTGGGGAGCTGTTTTTT	CASSETLWVANSGELFF
.	TRBV20-1	11	TRBJ2-5	.	TGCAGTGTTTTGACCCAAGAGACCCAGTACTTC	CSVLTQETQYF
.	TRBV5-1	14	TRBJ2-5	few	TGCGCCAGCAGCTCCACCTCCCTCCAAGAGACCCAGTACTTC	CASSSTSLQETQYF
TRBD2	TRBV25-1	11	TRBJ2-1	few	TGTGCCAGCGTGGGCGGGACTAGTAGGTTCTTC	CASVGGTSRFF
TRBD2	TRBV5-6	16	TRBJ2-1	.	TGTGCCAGCAGCTCGGGACTACAGAACTCCTACAATGAGCAGTTCTTC	CASSSGLQNSYNEQFF
TRBD2	TRBV4-1	16	TRBJ2-3	.	TGCGCCAGCAGCCAAGCCCTAGCGGGAGGGGAATATACGCAGTATTTT	CASSQALAGGEYTQYF
.	TRBV10-2	13	TRBJ1-1	few	TGCGCCAGTTATCCCGCAGGGATCACTGAAGCTTTCTTT	CASYPAGITEAFF
TRBD2	TRBV15	13	TRBJ2-3	.	TGTGCCACCAAGCGGGAGACCCTAGATACGCAGTATTTT	CATKRETLDTQYF
.	TRBV5-1	15	TRBJ1-4	.	TGCGCCAGCAGCTTGGGGGGTGACCCAAATGAAAAACTGTTTTTT	CASSLGGDPNEKLFF
.	TRBV29-1	12	TRBJ1-1	once	TGCAGCGTTGAGGGTTTGAACACTGAAGCTTTCTTT	CSVEGLNTEAFF
.	TRBV25-1	13	TRBJ1-1	.	TGTGCCAGCAGTGACTACTTGAACACTGAAGCTTTCTTT	CASSDYLNTEAFF
.	TRBV9	15	TRBJ2-4	.	TGTGCCAGCAGCCCCTTATGGGGGCCCCTAAACATTCAGTACTTC	CASSPLWGPLNIQYF
.	TRBV30	10	TRBJ1-2	.	TGTGCCTGGTTTCAGGGAAGGTACACCTTC	CAWFQGRYTF
.	TRBV15	16	TRBJ2-3	.	TGTGCCACCAGCAGAGTTACGAGCGGGCCGAAAGATACGCAGTATTTT	CATSRVTSGPKDTQYF
.	TRBV5-1	14	TRBJ2-1	few	TGCGCCAGCAGCCCGACTAGCTCCTACAATGAGCAGTTCTTC	CASSPTSSYNEQFF
.	TRBV20-1	11	TRBJ2-1	.	TGCAGTGACCCGTTGAGGAATGAGCAGTTCTTC	CSDPLRNEQFF
.	TRBV5-4	16	TRBJ2-1	.	TGTGCCAGCAGCCCGGGACTCCTGAGCTCCTACAATGAGCAGTTCTTC	CASSPGLLSSYNEQFF
TRBD2	TRBV29-1	15	TRBJ2-1	.	TGCAGCGCCACGACTAGCGGGATAGGCTACAATGAGCAGTTCTTC	CSATTSGIGYNEQFF
.	TRBV5-4	12	TRBJ2-7	.	TGTGCCAGCAGTTACGATAGCGTGGAGCAGTACTTC	CASSYDSVEQYF
.	TRBV5-1	13	TRBJ1-2	.	TGCGCCAGCAGCTTGGCCCTGGGCGGGGGCTACACCTTC	CASSLALGGGYTF
.	TRBV7-2	13	TRBJ2-5	.	TGTGCCAGCAGCTTAAGCCCGTCGGAGACCCAGTACTTC	CASSLSPSETQYF
.	TRBV27	13	TRBJ2-2	few	TGTGCCAGCAGTTTACTGGGCTCCGGGGAGCTGTTTTTT	CASSLLGSGELFF
.	TRBV30	15	TRBJ1-1	.	TGTGCCTGGAGTGTTGGAGGCGCAGGGGACACTGAAGCTTTCTTT	CAWSVGGAGDTEAFF
.	TRBV5-6	16	TRBJ1-4	many	TGTGCCAGCAGCTTGGGTTTCGGGACGGTCGATGAAAAACTGTTTTTT	CASSLGFGTVDEKLFF
.	TRBV29-1	15	TRBJ2-6	.	TGCAGCGTTGCTGCGATGGGTTCAGGGGCCAACGTCCTGACTTTC	CSVAAMGSGANVLTF
TRBD2	TRBV4-3	17	TRBJ2-3	few	TGCGCCAGCAGCCAAGATCCAGCGGGAGGACGGGCAGATACGCAGTATTTT	CASSQDPAGGRADTQYF
.	TRBV19	13	TRBJ2-5	few	TGTGCCAGTAGTGTCTCCTCACAAGAGACCCAGTACTTC	CASSVSSQETQYF
.	TRBV29-1	14	TRBJ1-1	.	TGCAGCGTTCAACTGGACCGTATGAACACTGAAGCTTTCTTT	CSVQLDRMNTEAFF
.	TRBV5-1	17	TRBJ2-6	.	TGCGCCAGCAGCCGATCCATACAGGATTCTGGGGCCAACGTCCTGACTTTC	CASSRSIQDSGANVLTF
.	TRBV30	11	TRBJ2-5	.	TGTGCCTCAGCGGATCAAGAGACCCAGTACTTC	CASADQETQYF
.	TRBV5-1	13	TRBJ1-1	few	TGCGCCAGCAGCCGACAGACAGCTACTGAAGCTTTCTTT	CASSRQTATEAFF
.	TRBV19	16	TRBJ2-1	.	TGTGCCAGTAGTCCGAAAACAGGGACGTCCTACAATGAGCAGTTCTTC	CASSPKTGTSYNEQFF
TRBD2	TRBV6-6	15	TRBJ2-4	.	TGTGCCAGCAGTTACACCCGGGGGGGCAAAAACATTCAGTACTTC	CASSYTRGGKNIQYF
.	TRBV7-8	14	TRBJ2-5	.	TGTGCCAGCAGCTTAACCGATTTGGGGGAGACCCAGTACTTC	CASSLTDLGETQYF
.	TRBV7-2	13	TRBJ1-2	.	TGTGCCAGCAGCCCTGGGACTGACTATGGCTACACCTTC	CASSPGTDYGYTF
.	TRBV30	14	TRBJ2-1	.	TGTGCCTTGATGGCGGGCTACCCCTACAATGAGCAGTTCTTC	CALMAGYPYNEQFF
.	TRBV2	15	TRBJ2-6	.	TGTGCCAGCAGTTTCGGGGTAACTGGGGCCAACGTCCTGACTTTC	CASSFGVTGANVLTF
TRBD2	TRBV7-3	16	TRBJ2-3	.	TGTGCCAGCAGCCTTCTTCGTACGGGAGGCCCAGATACGCAGTATTTT	CASSLLRTGGPDTQYF
.	TRBV29-1	11	TRBJ2-5	few	TGCAGCGTTACCCTCCAAGAGACCCAGTACTTC	CSVTLQETQYF
TRBD2	TRBV30	15	TRBJ2-1	once	TGTGCCTGGAGTGTACTGACTAGCGGGTGGAGTGAGCAGTTCTTC	CAWSVLTSGWSEQFF
.	TRBV29-1	12	TRBJ2-5	.	TGCAGCGTAGTCAGGGGTTTAGAGACCCAGTACTTC	CSVVRGLETQYF
.	TRBV29-1	13	TRBJ1-2	few	TGCAGCGTTGTGTCAGGGCCTACCAAAGGCTACACCTTC	CSVVSGPTKGYTF
.	TRBV2	14	TRBJ1-1	few	TGTGCCAGCAGGGCCTTGACAGTGCTCACTGAAGCTTTCTTT	CASRALTVLTEAFF
.	TRBV30	14	TRBJ2-5	.	TGTGCCTGGAGTCTAGATGTCTTCCCGGAGACCCAGTACTTC	CAWSLDVFPETQYF
.	TRBV7-3	13	TRBJ2-5	few	TGTGCCAGCGGGTGGGCGGCACAAGAGACCCAGTACTTC	CASGWAAQETQYF
TRBD2	TRBV5-1	16	TRBJ2-2	.	TGCGCCAGCAGCCTCATAGCGGGAGGCGGCACCGGGGAGCTGTTTTTT	CASSLIAGGGTGELFF